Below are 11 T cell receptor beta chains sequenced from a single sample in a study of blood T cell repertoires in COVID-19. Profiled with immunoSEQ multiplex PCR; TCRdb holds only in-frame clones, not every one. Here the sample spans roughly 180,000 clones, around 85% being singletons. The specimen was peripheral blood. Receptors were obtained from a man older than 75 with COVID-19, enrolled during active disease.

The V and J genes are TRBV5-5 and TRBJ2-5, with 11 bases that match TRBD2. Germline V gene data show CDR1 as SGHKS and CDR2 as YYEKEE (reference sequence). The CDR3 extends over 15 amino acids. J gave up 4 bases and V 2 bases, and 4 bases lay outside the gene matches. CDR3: CASSFNSGGAETQYF. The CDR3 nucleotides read TGTGCCAGCAGCTTTAATAGCGGGGGGGCAGAGACCCAGTACTTC.

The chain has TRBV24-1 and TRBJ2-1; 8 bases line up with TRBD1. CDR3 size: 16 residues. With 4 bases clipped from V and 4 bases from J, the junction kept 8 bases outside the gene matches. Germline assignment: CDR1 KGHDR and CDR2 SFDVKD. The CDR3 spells CATSDPGQASYNEQFF. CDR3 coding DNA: TGTGCCACCAGTGACCCGGGACAGGCCTCTTACAATGAGCAGTTCTTC.

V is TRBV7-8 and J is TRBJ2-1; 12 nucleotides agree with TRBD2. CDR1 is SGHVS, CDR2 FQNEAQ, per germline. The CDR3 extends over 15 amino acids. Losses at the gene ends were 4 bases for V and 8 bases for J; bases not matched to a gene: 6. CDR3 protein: CASSSLAGGADEQFF. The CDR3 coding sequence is TGTGCCAGCAGCTCGCTAGCGGGGGGGGCCGATGAGCAGTTCTTC.

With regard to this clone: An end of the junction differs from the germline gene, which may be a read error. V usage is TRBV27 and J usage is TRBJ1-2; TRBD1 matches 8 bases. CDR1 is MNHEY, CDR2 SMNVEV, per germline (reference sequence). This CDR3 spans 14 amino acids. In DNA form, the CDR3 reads TGTGCCAGCAGTTTGACAGGGGCTAACTATGGCCACACCTTC. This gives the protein CASSLTGANYGHTF.

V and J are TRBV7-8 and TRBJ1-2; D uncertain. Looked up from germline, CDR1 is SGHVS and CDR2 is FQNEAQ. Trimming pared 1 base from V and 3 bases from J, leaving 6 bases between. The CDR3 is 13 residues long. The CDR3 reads CASSLVTDYGYTF. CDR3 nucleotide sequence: TGTGCCAGCAGCTTAGTTACAGACTATGGCTACACCTTC.

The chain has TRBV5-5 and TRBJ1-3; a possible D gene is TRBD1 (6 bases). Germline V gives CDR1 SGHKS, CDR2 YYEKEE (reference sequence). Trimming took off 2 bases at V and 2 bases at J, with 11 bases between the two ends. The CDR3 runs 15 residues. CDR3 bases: TGTGCCAGCAGCTTTGGACAGCGAGCTGGAAACACCATATATTTT. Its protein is CASSFGQRAGNTIYF.

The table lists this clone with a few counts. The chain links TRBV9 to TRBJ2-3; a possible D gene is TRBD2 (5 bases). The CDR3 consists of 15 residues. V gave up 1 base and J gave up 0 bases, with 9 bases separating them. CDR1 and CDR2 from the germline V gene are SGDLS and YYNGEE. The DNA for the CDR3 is TGTGCCAGCAGCGTACGGTCGGGGAGCACAGATACGCAGTATTTT. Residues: CASSVRSGSTDTQYF.

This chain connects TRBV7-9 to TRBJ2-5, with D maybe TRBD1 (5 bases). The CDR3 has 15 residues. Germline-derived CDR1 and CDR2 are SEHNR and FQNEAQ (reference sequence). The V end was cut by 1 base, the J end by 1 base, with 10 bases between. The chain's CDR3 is CASSLVQRGQETQYF. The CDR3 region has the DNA TGTGCCAGCAGCTTAGTTCAAAGGGGCCAAGAGACCCAGTACTTC.

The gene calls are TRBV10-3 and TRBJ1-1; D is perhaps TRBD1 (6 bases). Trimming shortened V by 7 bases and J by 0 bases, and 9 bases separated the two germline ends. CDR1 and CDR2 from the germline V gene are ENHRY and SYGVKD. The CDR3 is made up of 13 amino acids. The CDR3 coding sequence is TGTGCCATCACGACAGGCTTGAACACTGAAGCTTTCTTT. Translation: CAITTGLNTEAFF.

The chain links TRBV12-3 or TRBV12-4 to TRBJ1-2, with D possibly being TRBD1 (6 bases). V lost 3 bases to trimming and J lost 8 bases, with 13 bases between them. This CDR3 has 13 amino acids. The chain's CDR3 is CASSFTGIRGYTF. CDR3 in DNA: TGTGCCAGCAGTTTCACAGGGATCCGAGGCTACACCTTC.

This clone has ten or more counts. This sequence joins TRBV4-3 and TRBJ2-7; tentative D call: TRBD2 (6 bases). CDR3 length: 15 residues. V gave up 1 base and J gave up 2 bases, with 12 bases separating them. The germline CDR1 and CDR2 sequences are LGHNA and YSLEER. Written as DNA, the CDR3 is TGCGCCAGCAGCCAAGGGCCCCGGGGGACCTACGAGCAGTACTTC. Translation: CASSQGPRGTYEQYF.